The TCR beta chain described here comes from a study of blood T cells in healthy people across ages. Study-wide points: TCR beta diversity tracked closely with naive T cell percentage. It was held that the diversity estimates obtained from one million T cells were underestimates.

This clonotype was counted a few times. Its specificity is not known. V was trimmed by 5 bases and J by 3 bases, leaving 12 bases between them. This CDR3 has 13 residues. Germline CDR1 and CDR2: DFQATT and SNEGSKA (reference sequence). A second PCR of roughly 6 to 12 cycles used a sample-barcoded 5' primer and a J-beta primer mix. MiXCR, run by TCRdb on the 5' RACE reads, gives a single entry per CDR3 protein. This table holds some 700,000 distinct CDR3 sequences, about a fifth found once. The genes are TRBV20-1 and TRBJ2-3, with unresolved D. The sequencing input was blood. The clonotype comes from an older man in good health. CDR3 nucleotide sequence: TGCAGTGCTCCCGGACCTGGGACAGATACGCAGTATTTT. Amino acids: CSAPGPGTDTQYF.